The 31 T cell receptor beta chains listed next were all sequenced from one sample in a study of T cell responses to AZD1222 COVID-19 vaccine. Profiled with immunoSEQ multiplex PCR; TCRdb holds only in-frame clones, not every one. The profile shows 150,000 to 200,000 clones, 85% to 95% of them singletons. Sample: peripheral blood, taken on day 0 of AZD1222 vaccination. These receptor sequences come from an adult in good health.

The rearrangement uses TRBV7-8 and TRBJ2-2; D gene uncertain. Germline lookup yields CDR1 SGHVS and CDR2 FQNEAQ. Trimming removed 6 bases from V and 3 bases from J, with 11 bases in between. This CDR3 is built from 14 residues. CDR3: CASSTQTDTGELFF. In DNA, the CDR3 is TGTGCCAGCAGTACCCAGACGGACACCGGGGAGCTGTTTTTT. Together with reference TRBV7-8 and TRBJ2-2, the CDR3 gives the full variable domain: GAGVSQSPRYKVAKRGQDVALRCDPISGHVSLFWYQQALGQGPEFLTYFQNEAQLDKSGLPSDRFFAERPEGSVSTLKIQRTQQEDSAVYLCASSTQTDTGELFFGEGSRLTVL.

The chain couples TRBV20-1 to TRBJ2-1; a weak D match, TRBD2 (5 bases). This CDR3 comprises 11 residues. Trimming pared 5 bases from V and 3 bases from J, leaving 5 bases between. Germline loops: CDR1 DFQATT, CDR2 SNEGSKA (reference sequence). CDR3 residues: CSAGGYNEQFF. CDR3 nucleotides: TGCAGTGCTGGAGGCTACAATGAGCAGTTCTTC.

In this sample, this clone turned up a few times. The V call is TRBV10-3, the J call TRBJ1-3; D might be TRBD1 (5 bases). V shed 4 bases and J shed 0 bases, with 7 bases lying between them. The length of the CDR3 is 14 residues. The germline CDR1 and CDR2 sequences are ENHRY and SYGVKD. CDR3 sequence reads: CAISGTTSGNTIYF. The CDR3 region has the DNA TGTGCCATCAGTGGGACAACCTCTGGAAACACCATATATTTT.

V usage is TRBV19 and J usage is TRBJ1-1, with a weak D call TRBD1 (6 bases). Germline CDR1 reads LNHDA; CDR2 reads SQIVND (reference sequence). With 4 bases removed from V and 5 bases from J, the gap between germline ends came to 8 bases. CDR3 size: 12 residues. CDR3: CASSSQGTEAFF. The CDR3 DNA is TGTGCCAGTAGTAGTCAGGGGACTGAAGCTTTCTTT.

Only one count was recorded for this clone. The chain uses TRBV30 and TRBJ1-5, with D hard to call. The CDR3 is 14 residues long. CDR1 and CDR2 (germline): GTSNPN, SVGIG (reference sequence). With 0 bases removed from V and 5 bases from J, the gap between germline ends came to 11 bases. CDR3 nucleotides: TGTGCCTGGAGTGTTCTGTTCGTGGATCAGCCCCAGCATTTT. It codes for CAWSVLFVDQPQHF.

The CDR3 DNA is TGTGCCAGCTCACCATTTAGGACTGAAGCTTTCTTT. As protein: CASSPFRTEAFF. This chain uses TRBV18 with TRBJ1-1; D ambiguous. Germline loops: CDR1 KGHSH, CDR2 LQKENI. The germline V and J ends were trimmed by 2 bases and 5 bases, with 6 bases remaining between them. This CDR3 is 12 amino acids long. The full variable domain, with the rest looked up from reference TRBV18 and TRBJ1-1, is NAGVMQNPRHLVRRRGQEARLRCSPMKGHSHVYWYRQLPEEGLKFMVYLQKENIIDESGMPKERFSAEFPKEGPSILRIQQVVRGDSAAYFCASSPFRTEAFFGQGTRLTVV.

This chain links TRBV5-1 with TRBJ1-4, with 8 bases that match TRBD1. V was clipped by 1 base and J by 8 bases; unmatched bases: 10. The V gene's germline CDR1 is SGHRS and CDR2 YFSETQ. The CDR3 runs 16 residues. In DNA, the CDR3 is TGCGCCAGCAGCTTGACTCAGGGGGCGCAGAGAGAAAAACTGTTTTTT. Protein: CASSLTQGAQREKLFF.

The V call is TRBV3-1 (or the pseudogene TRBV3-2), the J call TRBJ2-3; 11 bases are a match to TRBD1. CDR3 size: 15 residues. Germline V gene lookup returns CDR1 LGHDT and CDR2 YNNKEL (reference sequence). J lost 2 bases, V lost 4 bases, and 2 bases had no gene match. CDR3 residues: CASSRDRGFTDTQYF. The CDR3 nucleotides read TGTGCCAGCAGCCGGGACAGGGGGTTCACAGATACGCAGTATTTT.

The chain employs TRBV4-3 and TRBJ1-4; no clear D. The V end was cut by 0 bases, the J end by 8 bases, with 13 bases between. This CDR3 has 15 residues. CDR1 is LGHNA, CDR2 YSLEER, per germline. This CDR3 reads CASSQEVFSFEKLFF. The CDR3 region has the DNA TGCGCCAGCAGCCAAGAGGTTTTTAGTTTCGAAAAACTGTTTTTT.

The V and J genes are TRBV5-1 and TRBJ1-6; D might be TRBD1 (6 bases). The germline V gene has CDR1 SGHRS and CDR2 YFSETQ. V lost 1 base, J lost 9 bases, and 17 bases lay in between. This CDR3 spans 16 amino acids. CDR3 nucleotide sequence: TGCGCCAGCAGCTTGACGGGGCTGCTAGGGGGTTCACCCCTCCACTTT. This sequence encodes CASSLTGLLGGSPLHF.

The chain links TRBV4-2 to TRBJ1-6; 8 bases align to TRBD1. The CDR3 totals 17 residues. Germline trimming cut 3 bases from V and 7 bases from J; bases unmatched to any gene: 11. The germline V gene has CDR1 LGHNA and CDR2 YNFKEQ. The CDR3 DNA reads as TGTGCCAGCAGCCATGGAACGGACAGGGTGAGAAATTCACCCCTCCACTTT. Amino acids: CASSHGTDRVRNSPLHF.

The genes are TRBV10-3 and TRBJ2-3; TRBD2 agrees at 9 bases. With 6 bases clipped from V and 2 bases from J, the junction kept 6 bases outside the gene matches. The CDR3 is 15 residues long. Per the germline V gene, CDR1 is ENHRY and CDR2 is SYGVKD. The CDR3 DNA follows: TGTGCCATCAGGAGCAAGCGGGGGGACACAGATACGCAGTATTTT. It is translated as CAIRSKRGDTDTQYF.

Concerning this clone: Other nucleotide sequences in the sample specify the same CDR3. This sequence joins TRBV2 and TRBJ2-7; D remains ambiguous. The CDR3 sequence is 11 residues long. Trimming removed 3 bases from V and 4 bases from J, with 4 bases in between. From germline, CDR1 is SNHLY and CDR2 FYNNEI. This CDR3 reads CASSDNYEQYF. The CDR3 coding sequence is TGTGCCAGCAGTGACAATTACGAGCAGTACTTC.

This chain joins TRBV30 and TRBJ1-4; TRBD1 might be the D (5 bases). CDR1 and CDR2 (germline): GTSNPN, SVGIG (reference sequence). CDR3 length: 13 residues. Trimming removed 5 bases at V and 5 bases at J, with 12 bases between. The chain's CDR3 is CAWERGVNEKLFF. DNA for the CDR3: TGTGCCTGGGAGAGGGGAGTAAATGAAAAACTGTTTTTT.

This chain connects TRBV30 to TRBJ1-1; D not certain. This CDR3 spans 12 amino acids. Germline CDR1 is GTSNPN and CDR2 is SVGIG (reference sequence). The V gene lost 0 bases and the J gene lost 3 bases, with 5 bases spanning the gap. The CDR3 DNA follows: TGTGCCTGGAGTGTAACGGACACTGAAGCTTTCTTT. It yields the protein CAWSVTDTEAFF.

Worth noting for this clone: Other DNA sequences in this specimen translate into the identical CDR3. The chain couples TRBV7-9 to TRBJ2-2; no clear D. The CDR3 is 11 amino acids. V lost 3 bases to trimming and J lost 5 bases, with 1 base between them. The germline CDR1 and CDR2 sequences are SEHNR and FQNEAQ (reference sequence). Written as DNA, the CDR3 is TGTGCCAGCAGCTTTACCGGGGAGCTGTTTTTT. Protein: CASSFTGELFF.

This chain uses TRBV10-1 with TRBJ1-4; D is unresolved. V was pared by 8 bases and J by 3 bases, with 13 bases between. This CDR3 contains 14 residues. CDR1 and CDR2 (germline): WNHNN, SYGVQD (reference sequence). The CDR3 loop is CASRPARPNEKLFF. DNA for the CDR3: TGCGCCAGCCGACCGGCGCGGCCTAATGAAAAACTGTTTTTT.

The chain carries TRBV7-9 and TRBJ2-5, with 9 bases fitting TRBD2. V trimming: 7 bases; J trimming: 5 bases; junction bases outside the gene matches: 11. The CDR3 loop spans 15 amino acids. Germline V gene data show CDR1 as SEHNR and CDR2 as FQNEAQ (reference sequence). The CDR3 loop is CASTSLGLAGETQYF. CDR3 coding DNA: TGTGCCAGCACATCCCTCGGGCTAGCGGGGGAGACCCAGTACTTC.

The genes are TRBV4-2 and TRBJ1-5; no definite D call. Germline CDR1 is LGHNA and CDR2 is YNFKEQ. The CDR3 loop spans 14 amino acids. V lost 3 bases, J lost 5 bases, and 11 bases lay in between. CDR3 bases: TGTGCCAGCAGCCAGTTTAATGAGGATCAGCCCCAGCATTTT. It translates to CASSQFNEDQPQHF.

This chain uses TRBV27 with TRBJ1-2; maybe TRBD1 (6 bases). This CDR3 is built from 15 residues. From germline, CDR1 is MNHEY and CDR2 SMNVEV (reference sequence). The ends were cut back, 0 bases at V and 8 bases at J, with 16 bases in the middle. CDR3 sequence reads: CASSLSRGDPWGYTF. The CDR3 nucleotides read TGTGCCAGCAGTTTATCGAGGGGGGATCCGTGGGGCTACACCTTC.

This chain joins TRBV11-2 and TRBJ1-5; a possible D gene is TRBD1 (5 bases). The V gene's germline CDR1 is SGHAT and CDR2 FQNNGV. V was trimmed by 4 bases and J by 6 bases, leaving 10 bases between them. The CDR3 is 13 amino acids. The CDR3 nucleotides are TGTGCCAGCAGCTGGGGGGAGTTTCAGCCCCAGCATTTT. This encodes CASSWGEFQPQHF.

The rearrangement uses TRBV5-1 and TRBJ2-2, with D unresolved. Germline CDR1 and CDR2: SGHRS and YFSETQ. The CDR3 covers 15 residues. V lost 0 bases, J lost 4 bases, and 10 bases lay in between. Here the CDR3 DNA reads TGCGCCAGCAGCTTGGCCCCCCAGCCCACCGGGGAGCTGTTTTTT. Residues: CASSLAPQPTGELFF. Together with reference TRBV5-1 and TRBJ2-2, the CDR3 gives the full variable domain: KAGVTQTPRYLIKTRGQQVTLSCSPISGHRSVSWYQQTPGQGLQFLFEYFSETQRNKGNFPGRFSGRQFSNSRSEMNVSTLELGDSALYLCASSLAPQPTGELFFGEGSRLTVL.

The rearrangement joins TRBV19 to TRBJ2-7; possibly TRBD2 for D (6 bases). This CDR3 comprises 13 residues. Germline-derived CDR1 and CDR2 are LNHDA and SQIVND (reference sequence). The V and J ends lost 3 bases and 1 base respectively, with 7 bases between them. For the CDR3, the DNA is TGTGCCAGTAGTATGGAGGGATCCTACGAGCAGTACTTC. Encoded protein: CASSMEGSYEQYF.

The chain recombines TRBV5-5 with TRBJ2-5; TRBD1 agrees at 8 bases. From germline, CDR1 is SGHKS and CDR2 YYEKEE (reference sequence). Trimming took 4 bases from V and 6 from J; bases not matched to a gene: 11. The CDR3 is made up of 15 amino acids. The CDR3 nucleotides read TGTGCCAGCAGCCAGGCGGTGACAGGGGAAAAGACCCAGTACTTC. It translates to CASSQAVTGEKTQYF.

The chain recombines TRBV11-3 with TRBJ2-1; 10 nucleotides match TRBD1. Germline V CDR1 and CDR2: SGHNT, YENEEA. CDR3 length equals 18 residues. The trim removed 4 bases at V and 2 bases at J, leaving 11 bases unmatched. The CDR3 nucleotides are TGTGCCAGCAGCTCCCTGGGACAGGGGTTATCAACCTACAATGAGCAGTTCTTC. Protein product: CASSSLGQGLSTYNEQFF.

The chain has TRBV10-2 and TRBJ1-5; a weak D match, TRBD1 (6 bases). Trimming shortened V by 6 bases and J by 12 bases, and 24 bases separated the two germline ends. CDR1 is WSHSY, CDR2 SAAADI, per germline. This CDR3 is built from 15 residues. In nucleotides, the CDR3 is TGCGCCAGCAGCGAACAGGGAACGAGATCGTCGGTCCAGCATTTT. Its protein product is CASSEQGTRSSVQHF.

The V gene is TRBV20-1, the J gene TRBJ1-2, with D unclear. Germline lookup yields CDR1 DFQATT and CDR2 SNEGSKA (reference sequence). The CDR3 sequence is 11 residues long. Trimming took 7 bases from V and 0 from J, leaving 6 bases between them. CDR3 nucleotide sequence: TGCAGTGGACGATCTAACTATGGCTACACCTTC. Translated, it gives CSGRSNYGYTF.

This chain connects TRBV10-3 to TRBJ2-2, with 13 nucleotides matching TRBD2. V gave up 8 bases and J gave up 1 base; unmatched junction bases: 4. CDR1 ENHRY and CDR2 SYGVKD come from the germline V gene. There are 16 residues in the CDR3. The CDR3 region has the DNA TGTGCCATCGGCGGGACTAGCGGGGAGAACACCGGGGAGCTGTTTTTT. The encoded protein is CAIGGTSGENTGELFF.

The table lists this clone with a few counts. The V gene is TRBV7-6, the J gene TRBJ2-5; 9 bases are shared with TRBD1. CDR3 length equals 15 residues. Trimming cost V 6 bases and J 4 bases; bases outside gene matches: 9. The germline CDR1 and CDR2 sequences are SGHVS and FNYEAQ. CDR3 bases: TGTGCCAGCAGATCGGACAGGGGTGGGCTAGAGACCCAGTACTTC. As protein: CASRSDRGGLETQYF. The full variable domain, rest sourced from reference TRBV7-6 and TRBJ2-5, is GAGVSQSPRYKVTKRGQDVALRCDPISGHVSLYWYRQALGQGPEFLTYFNYEAQQDKSGLPNDRFSAERPEGSISTLTIQRTEQRDSAMYRCASRSDRGGLETQYFGPGTRLLVL.

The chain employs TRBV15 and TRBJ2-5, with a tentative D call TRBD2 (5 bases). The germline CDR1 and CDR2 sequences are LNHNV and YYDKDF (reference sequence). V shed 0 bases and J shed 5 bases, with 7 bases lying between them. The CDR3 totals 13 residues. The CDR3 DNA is TGTGCCACCAGCAGAGATGAGGGCGAGACCCAGTACTTC. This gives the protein CATSRDEGETQYF.

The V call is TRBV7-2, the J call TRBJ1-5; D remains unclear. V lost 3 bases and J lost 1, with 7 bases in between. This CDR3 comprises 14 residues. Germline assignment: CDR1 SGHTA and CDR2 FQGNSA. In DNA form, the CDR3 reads TGTGCCAGCAGCTTTGGGTACAGCAATCAGCCCCAGCATTTT. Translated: CASSFGYSNQPQHF.